A single sample gave rise to the 3 T cell receptor beta chains below, sequenced in a study of molecular identifiers for immune sequencing clone quantification. Via MiXCR, TCRdb re-called the PCR reads, giving one row per CDR3 protein. The sample yields 460,000 or so distinct CDR3 sequences, about 22% seen once. Material for sequencing was naive CD8+ T cells from blood, with Jurkat cell RNA spiked in. Sample subset: FACS-sorted CD8+CD4-CCR7+CD45RA+ naive T cells. The receptors derive from a human donor in good health. Some libraries in this study had Jurkat cell RNA spiked in.

This chain connects TRBV4-1 to TRBJ1-4, with TRBD1 identical over 9 bases. The CDR3 extends over 15 amino acids. V gave up 2 bases and J gave up 4 bases; unmatched junction bases: 2. CDR1 is MGHRA and CDR2 is YSYEKL in the germline V gene. The CDR3 coding sequence is TGCGCCAGCAGCCAAACGGGACAGGGTAATGAAAAACTGTTTTTT. Translation gives CASSQTGQGNEKLFF.

This clonotype was recorded a few times. A much larger clone is a single base away; this may be a read error. The rearrangement joins TRBV4-1 to TRBJ2-7; maybe TRBD1 (5 bases). V lost 2 bases, J lost 5 bases, and 7 bases lay in between. Germline CDR1 is MGHRA and CDR2 is YSYEKL. The CDR3 is 12 amino acids. CDR3 sequence reads: CASSQSGNEQYF. The DNA for the CDR3 is TGCGCCAGCAGCCAATCAGGGAACGAGCAGTACTTC.

Only a few counts were recorded for this clonotype. J is TRBJ2-1 and V is TRBV20-1, with 8 nucleotides matching TRBD2. V lost 2 bases, J lost 9 bases, and 0 bases stayed unmatched. The germline V gene has CDR1 DFQATT and CDR2 SNEGSKA (reference sequence). The CDR3 has 11 residues. The CDR3 DNA sequence: TGCAGTGCTAGACTAGCGGGTGAGCAGTTCTTC. It translates to CSARLAGEQFF.